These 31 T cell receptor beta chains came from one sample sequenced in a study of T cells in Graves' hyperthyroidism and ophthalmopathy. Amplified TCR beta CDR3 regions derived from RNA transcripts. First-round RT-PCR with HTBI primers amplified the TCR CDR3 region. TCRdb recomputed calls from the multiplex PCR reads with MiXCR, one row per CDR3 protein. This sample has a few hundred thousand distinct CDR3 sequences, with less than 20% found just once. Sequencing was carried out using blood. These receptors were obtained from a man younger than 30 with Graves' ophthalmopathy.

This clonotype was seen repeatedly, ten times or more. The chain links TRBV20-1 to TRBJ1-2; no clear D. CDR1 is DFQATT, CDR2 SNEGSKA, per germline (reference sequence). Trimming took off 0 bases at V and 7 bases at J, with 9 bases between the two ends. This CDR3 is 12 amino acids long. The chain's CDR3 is CSARDVRVGYTF. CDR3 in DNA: TGCAGTGCTAGAGATGTGCGGGTTGGCTACACCTTC.

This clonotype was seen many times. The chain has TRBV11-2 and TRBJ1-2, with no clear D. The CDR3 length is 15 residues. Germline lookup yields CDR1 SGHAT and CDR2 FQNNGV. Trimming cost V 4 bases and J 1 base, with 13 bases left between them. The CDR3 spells CASSYPSSLNYGYTF. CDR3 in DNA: TGTGCCAGCAGCTACCCATCAAGCCTTAACTATGGCTACACCTTC.

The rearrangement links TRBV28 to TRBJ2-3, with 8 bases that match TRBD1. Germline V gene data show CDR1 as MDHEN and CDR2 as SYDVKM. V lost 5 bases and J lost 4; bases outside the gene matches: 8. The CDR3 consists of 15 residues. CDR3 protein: CASSPQTGVADTQYF. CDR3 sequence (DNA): TGTGCCAGCAGTCCCCAGACAGGGGTGGCAGATACGCAGTATTTT.

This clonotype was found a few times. The CDR3 loop is CSVEGGGGYTPPGEQYF. The CDR3 nucleotides read TGCAGCGTTGAAGGAGGGGGAGGGTATACTCCGCCGGGAGAGCAGTACTTC. The chain combines TRBV29-1 with TRBJ2-7; the D gene is possibly TRBD2 (7 bases). V shed 1 base and J shed 7 bases, with 26 bases lying between them. Germline V gives CDR1 SQVTM, CDR2 ANQGSEA. The CDR3 is 17 amino acids.

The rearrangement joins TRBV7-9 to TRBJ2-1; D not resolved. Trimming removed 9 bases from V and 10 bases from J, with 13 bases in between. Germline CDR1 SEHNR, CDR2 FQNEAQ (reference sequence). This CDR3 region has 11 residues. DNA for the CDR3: TGTGCCAGTGCCTACGGAGAAGAGCAGTTCTTC. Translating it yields CASAYGEEQFF.

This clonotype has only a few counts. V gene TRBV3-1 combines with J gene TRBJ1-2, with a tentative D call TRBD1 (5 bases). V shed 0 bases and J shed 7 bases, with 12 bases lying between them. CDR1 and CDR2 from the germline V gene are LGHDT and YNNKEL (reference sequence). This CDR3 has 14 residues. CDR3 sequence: CASSQDRASGGYTF. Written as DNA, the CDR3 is TGTGCCAGCAGCCAAGACAGGGCCTCGGGTGGCTACACCTTC.

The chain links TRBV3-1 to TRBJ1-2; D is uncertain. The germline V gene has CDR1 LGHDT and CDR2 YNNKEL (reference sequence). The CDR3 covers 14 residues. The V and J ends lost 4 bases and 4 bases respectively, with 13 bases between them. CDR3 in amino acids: CASSPPHKIYGYTF. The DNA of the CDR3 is TGTGCCAGCAGCCCGCCCCATAAGATCTATGGCTACACCTTC.

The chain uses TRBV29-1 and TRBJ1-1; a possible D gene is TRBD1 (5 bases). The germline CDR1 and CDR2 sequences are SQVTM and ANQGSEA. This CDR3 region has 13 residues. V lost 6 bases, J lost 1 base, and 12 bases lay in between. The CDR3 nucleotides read TGCAGCGTGCCAACTGGGGGGAACACTGAAGCTTTCTTT. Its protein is CSVPTGGNTEAFF.

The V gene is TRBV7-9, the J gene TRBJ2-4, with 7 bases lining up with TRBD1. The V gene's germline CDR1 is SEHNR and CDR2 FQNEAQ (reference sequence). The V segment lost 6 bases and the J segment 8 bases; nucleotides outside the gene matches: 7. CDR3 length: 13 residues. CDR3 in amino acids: CASRRGGADIQYF. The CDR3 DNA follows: TGTGCCAGCAGGCGAGGGGGCGCGGACATTCAGTACTTC.

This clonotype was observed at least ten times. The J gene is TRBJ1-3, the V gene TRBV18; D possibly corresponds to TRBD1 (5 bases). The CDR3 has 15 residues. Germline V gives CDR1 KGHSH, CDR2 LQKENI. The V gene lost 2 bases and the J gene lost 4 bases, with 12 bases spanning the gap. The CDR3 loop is CASSPSSGAGNTIYF. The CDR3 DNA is TGTGCCAGCTCACCAAGTTCTGGGGCCGGAAACACCATATATTTT. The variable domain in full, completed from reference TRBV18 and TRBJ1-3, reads NAGVMQNPRHLVRRRGQEARLRCSPMKGHSHVYWYRQLPEEGLKFMVYLQKENIIDESGMPKERFSAEFPKEGPSILRIQQVVRGDSAAYFCASSPSSGAGNTIYFGEGSWLTVV.

The CDR3 coding sequence is TGTGCCAGCAGTGCGACTCTCCGGTCACCCCTCCACTTT. Translation gives CASSATLRSPLHF. The chain recombines TRBV6-1 with TRBJ1-6; D unclear. Trimming removed 4 bases from V and 10 bases from J, with 11 bases in between. CDR1 is MNHNS, CDR2 SASEGT, per germline. This CDR3 region has 13 residues.

The CDR3 DNA reads TGTGCCAGCAGCTCGGGACAGGGAAACACCATATATTTT. It yields the protein CASSSGQGNTIYF. This chain joins TRBV7-3 and TRBJ1-3, with TRBD1 matching over 7 bases. V lost 4 bases, J lost 4 bases, and 1 base stayed unmatched. This CDR3 spans 13 amino acids. Germline V gene sequence: CDR1 SGHTA, CDR2 FQGTGA. Variable domain in full (rest from reference TRBV7-3 and TRBJ1-3): GAGVSQTPSNKVTEKGKYVELRCDPISGHTALYWYRQSLGQGPEFLIYFQGTGAADDSGLPNDRFFAVRPEGSVSTLKIQRTERGDSAVYLCASSSGQGNTIYFGEGSWLTVV.

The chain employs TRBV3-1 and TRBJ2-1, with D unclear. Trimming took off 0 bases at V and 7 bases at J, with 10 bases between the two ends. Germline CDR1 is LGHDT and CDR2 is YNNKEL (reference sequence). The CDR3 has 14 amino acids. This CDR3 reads CASSQDALGNEQFF. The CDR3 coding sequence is TGTGCCAGCAGCCAAGATGCCCTTGGAAATGAGCAGTTCTTC.

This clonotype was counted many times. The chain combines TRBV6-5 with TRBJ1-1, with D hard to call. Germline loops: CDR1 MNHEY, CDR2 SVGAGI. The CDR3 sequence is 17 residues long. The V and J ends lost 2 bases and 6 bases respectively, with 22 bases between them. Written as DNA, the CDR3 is TGTGCCAGCAGTTACAGGCCCCATGCCTTGACACGGGCTGAAGCTTTCTTT. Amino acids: CASSYRPHALTRAEAFF.

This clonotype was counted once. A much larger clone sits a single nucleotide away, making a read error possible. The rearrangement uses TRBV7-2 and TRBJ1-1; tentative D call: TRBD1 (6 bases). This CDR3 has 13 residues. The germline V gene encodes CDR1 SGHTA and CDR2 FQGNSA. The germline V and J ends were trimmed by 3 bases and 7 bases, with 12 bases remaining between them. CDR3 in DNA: TGTGCCAGCAGCTTCCGACAGGACGTTGAAGCTTTCTTT. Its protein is CASSFRQDVEAFF.

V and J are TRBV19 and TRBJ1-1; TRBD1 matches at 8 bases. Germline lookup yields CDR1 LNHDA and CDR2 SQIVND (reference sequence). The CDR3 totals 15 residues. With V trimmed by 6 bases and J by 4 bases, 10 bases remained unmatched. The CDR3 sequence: CASSVQGVVGTEAFF. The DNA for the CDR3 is TGTGCCAGTAGCGTACAGGGGGTGGTCGGCACTGAAGCTTTCTTT.

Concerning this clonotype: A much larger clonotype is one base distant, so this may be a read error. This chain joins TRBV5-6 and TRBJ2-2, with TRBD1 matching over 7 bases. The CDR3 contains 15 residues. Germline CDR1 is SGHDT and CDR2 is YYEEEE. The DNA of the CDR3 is TGTGCCAGCAGCTTAGGGGGCCCGAACACCGGGGAGCTGTGTTTT. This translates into CASSLGGPNTGELCF.

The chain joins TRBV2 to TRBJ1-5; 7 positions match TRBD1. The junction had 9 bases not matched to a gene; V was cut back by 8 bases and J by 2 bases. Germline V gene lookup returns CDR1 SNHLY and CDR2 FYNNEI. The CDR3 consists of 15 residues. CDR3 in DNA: TGTGCCAGCCAGCTTGAGGGGACAGGCAATCAGCCCCAGCATTTT. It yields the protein CASQLEGTGNQPQHF.

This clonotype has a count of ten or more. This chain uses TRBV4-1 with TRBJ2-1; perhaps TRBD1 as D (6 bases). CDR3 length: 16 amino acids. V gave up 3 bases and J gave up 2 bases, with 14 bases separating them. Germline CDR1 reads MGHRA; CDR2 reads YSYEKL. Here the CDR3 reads CASSQPTGMAYNEQFF. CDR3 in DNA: TGCGCCAGCAGCCAGCCCACAGGGATGGCCTACAATGAGCAGTTCTTC.

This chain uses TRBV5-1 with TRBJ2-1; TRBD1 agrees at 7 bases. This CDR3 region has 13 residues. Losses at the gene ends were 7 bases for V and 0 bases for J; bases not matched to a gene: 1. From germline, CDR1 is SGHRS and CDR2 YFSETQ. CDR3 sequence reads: CASQGDSYNEQFF. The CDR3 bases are TGCGCCAGCCAGGGGGACTCCTACAATGAGCAGTTCTTC.

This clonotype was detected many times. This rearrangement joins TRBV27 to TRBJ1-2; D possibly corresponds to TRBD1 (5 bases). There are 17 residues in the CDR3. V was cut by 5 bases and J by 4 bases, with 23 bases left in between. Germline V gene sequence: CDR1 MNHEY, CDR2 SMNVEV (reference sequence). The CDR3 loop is CASSPRGGASGLYGYTF. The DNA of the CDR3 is TGTGCCAGCAGTCCCCGCGGAGGGGCGAGTGGCCTCTATGGCTACACCTTC.

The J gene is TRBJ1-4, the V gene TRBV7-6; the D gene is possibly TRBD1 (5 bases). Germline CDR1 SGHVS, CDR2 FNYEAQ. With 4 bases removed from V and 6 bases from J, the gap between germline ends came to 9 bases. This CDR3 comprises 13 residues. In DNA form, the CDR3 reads TGTGCCAGCAGCTCCGGGACGTATGAAAAACTGTTTTTT. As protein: CASSSGTYEKLFF.

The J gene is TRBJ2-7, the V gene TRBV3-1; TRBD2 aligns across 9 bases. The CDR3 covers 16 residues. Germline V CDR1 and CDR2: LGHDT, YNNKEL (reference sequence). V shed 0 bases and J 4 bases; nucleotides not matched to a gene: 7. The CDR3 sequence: CASSQDGSGGRYEQYF. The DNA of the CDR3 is TGTGCCAGCAGCCAAGATGGGAGCGGGGGGAGGTACGAGCAGTACTTC.

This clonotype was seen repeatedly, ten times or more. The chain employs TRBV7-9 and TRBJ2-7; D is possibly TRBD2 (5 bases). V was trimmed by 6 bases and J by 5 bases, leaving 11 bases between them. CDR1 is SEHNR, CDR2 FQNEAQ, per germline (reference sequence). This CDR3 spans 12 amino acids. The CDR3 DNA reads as TGTGCCAGCAGGGGAGCGTCACACGAGCAGTACTTC. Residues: CASRGASHEQYF.

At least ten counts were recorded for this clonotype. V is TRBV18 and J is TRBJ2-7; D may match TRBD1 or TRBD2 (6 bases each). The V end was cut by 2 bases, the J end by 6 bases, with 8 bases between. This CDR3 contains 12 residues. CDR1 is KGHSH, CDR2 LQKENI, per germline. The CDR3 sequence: CASSPGGLEQYF. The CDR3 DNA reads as TGTGCCAGCTCACCAGGGGGGCTCGAGCAGTACTTC.

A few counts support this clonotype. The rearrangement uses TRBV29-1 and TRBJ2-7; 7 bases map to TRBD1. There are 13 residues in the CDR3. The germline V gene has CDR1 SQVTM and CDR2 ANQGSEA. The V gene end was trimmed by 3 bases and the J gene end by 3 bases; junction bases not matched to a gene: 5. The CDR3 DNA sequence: TGCAGCGTTGAGTCGACAGGGCACTACGAGCAGTACTTC. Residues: CSVESTGHYEQYF.

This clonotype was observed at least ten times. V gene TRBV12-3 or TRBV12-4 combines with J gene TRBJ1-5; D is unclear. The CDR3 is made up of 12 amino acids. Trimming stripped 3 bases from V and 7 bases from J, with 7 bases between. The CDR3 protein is CASSFSDQPQHF. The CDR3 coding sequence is TGTGCCAGCAGTTTTTCGGACCAGCCCCAGCATTTT.

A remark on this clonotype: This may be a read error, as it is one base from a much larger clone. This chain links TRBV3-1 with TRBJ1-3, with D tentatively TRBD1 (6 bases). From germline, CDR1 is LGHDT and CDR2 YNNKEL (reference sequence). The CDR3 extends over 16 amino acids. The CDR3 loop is CASSQMGAGNGNTTYF. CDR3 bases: TGTGCCAGCAGCCAAATGGGGGCAGGGAATGGAAACACCACATATTTT.

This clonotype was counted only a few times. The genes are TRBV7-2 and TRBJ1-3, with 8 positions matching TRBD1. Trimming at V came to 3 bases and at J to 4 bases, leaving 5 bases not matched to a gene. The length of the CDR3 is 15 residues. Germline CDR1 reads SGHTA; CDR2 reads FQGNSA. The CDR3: CASSFQTGVGNTIYF. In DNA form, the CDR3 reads TGTGCCAGCAGCTTCCAGACAGGGGTGGGAAACACCATATATTTT.

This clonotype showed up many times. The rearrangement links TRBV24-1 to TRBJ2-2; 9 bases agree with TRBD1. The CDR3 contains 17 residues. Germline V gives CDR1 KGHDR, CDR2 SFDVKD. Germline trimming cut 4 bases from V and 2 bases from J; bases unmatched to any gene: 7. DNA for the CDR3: TGTGCCACCAGTGACCCCCCGGGACAGGGAAACACCGGGGAGCTGTTTTTT. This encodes CATSDPPGQGNTGELFF.

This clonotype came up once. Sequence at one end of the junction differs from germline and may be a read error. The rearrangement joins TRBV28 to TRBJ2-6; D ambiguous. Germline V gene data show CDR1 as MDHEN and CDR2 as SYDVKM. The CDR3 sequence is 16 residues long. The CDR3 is CAGSSSPGIGANVLTF. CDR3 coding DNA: TGTGCCGGCAGCAGCTCCCCAGGCATCGGGGCCAACGTCCTGACTTTC.